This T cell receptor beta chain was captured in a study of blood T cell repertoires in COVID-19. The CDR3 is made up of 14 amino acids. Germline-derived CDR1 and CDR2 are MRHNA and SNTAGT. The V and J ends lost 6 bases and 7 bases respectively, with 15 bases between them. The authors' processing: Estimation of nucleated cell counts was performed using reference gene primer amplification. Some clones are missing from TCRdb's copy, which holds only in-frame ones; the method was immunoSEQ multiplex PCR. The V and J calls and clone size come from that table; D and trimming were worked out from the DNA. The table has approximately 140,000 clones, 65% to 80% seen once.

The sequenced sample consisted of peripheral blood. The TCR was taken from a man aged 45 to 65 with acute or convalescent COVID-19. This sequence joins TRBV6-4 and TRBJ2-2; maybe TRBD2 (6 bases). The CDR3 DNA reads TGTGCCAGCAGAGCCTTGAGCGGGTTCGGGGAGCTGTTTTTT. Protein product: CASRALSGFGELFF.